The sequence of this TCR beta chain was determined in a study of pediatric ulcerative colitis. Deletions cut 1 base from V and 6 bases from J, with 12 bases between. CDR3 length: 15 residues. The germline V gene has CDR1 KGHSH and CDR2 LQKENI. Study conclusions and caveats: Repertoires came from total lymphocyte DNA, not specific subsets.

The assay was run at survey level. Measured with immunoSEQ multiplex PCR; TCRdb has only the in-frame clones, and not every one. Of 16,000 or so clones detected, more than 75% appear once; the ten largest clones hold more than 6.5%. One to two pinch biopsies were taken from the rectum during colonoscopy. This clone appeared once. Its cognate antigen is unknown. The clonotype was recovered from a boy aged 5-17 years who was a control in a study of pediatric ulcerative colitis. Sequenced sample: gut tissue. The chain links TRBV18 to TRBJ1-4; D remains unclear. CDR3 nucleotide sequence: TGTGCCAGCTCACCACGCGTGGGTAGGGATGAAAAACTGTTTTTT. It specifies CASSPRVGRDEKLFF.